This TCR beta chain was captured in a study of vaccination effects on CD4 cells after COVID-19. TCRdb's table, derived via immunoSEQ multiplex PCR, lists solely in-frame clones and lacks some. The sample comprises about 24,000 clones, 76% of which are singletons, and 10% rests with the top ten. Study-level findings and limits: Only a single clone (1 of 255 vaccine-induced clones in healthy vaccinees) cross-reacted with common cold coronaviruses. Early post-infection timepoints were missing from the study, which also had few convalescent patients.

To note about this clone: Its specificity is not known.

With the ViraFEST assay, the study expanded antigen-specific CD4+ T cells using viral peptide pools, then sequenced them. When 10 to 11 days of culture had elapsed, CD4+ T cells were isolated. Among the vaccine recipients, none had a prior SARS-CoV-2 infection, and nucleocapsid antibodies were negative. Cultures received IL-2 medium that replaced half the medium on days 3 and 7. With 1 base clipped from V and 1 base from J, the junction kept 5 bases outside the gene matches. Looked up from germline, CDR1 is MGHRA and CDR2 is YSYEKL. CDR3 length: 18 amino acids. The V call is TRBV4-1, the J call TRBJ2-4; 12 bases line up with TRBD2. Material: CD4+ T cells from PBMCs cultured with HCoV-NL63 spike peptides, obtained before COVID-19 vaccination. This TCR came from a human donor who received a COVID-19 vaccine. Here the CDR3 DNA reads TGCGCCAGCAGCCAAGGTCTAGCGGGGGGGCGCGCCAAAAACATTCAGTACTTC. Translated: CASSQGLAGGRAKNIQYF.